The following is a T cell receptor beta chain sequence with its context. Relative to the germline gene, one junction end is altered; a read error may explain this. There are 13 residues in the CDR3. The V gene's germline CDR1 is SGHAT and CDR2 FQNNGV. These data originate in a study of blood T cell repertoires in COVID-19. As for the study in general: From the United States, Italy and Spain came samples of acute and convalescent COVID-19. In each case, the material was cDNA or gDNA derived from T cells, B-cell-depleted T cells, or PBMCs.

The protocol was immunoSEQ multiplex PCR, while the TCRdb copy is restricted to in-frame clones and leaves out a portion. The sample contains around 130,000 clones, more than 75% of which appear only once. The rearrangement uses TRBV11-2 and TRBJ1-5; possible D gene TRBD1, 5 bases. The sequence was collected from a man between 65 and 85 years old with active COVID-19. Source material: peripheral blood. The CDR3 DNA sequence: TGTGCCAGCAGCATCGGGGGGAATCAGGCCCAGCATTTT. It codes for CASSIGGNQAQHF.